This entry lists 23 T cell receptor beta chains sequenced from one sample in a study of beta chain features in type 1 diabetes. Study-level findings and limits: Moderate yet significant TCRB CDR3 shortening was seen in Type 1 diabetes patients in all four CD4+ subsets.

What these receptors recognize is not known. cDNA synthesis used the whole RNA isolate, giving expressed TCRB sequences. The table came from immunoSEQ multiplex PCR; TCRdb's copy has only in-frame clones and leaves some out. This sample carries 600,000 to 700,000 clones, around 15% of them seen once, and the ten largest clones take 0.02% to 0.025%. The sequencing sample was made of naive CD4+ T cells from blood. These receptors were obtained from a man between 18 and 35 years old with type 1 diabetes.

The V gene is TRBV5-6, the J gene TRBJ1-6; the D gene is possibly TRBD1 (6 bases). Germline CDR1 is SGHDT and CDR2 is YYEEEE. V gave up 6 bases and J gave up 5 bases, with 18 bases separating them. This CDR3 is 16 amino acids long. The CDR3 reads CASTRAGAGNNSPLHF. CDR3 DNA: TGTGCCAGCACCCGGGCGGGGGCAGGGAATAATTCACCCCTCCACTTT.

This clone was recorded a few times. V usage is TRBV27 and J usage is TRBJ2-1; weak D call: TRBD2 (5 bases). V was trimmed by 3 bases and J by 2 bases, leaving 5 bases between them. This CDR3 contains 13 residues. CDR1 MNHEY and CDR2 SMNVEV come from the germline V gene (reference sequence). CDR3 sequence: CASSFGTYNEQFF. The CDR3 DNA sequence: TGTGCCAGCAGTTTCGGGACCTACAATGAGCAGTTCTTC.

This clone has a handful of counts. The chain couples TRBV28 to TRBJ2-2; 7 positions agree with TRBD1. This CDR3 spans 16 amino acids. Trimming removed 6 bases from V and 7 bases from J; junction bases left unmatched: 14. The V gene's germline CDR1 is MDHEN and CDR2 SYDVKM. The CDR3 spells CASRPHDRGRNGELFF. The CDR3 DNA is TGTGCCAGCAGACCCCATGATAGGGGGCGGAACGGGGAGCTGTTTTTT.

This clone was counted between two and nine times. The rearrangement links TRBV15 to TRBJ1-2; D remains unclear. The ends were cut back, 3 bases at V and 0 bases at J, with 5 bases in the middle. CDR1 and CDR2 from the germline V gene are LNHNV and YYDKDF (reference sequence). This CDR3 region has 13 residues. CDR3 sequence: CATSRAANYGYTF. CDR3 in DNA: TGTGCCACCAGCAGGGCCGCTAACTATGGCTACACCTTC.

As to this clone: In the same sample, other DNA sequences code for this CDR3. The V and J genes are TRBV15 and TRBJ1-4; D ambiguous. The CDR3 runs 13 residues. CDR1 is LNHNV, CDR2 YYDKDF, per germline (reference sequence). Trimming cost V 0 bases and J 7 bases, with 6 bases left between them. The CDR3 protein is CATSRDPGEKLFF. CDR3 DNA: TGTGCCACCAGCAGAGATCCGGGTGAAAAACTGTTTTTT.

This clone was found a few times. J is TRBJ2-1 and V is TRBV11-3; 7 nucleotides align to TRBD2. Germline CDR1 is SGHNT and CDR2 is YENEEA. J gave up 3 bases and V 3 bases, and 11 bases lay outside the gene matches. The length of the CDR3 is 17 residues. The DNA for the CDR3 is TGTGCCAGCAGCTTGGGTTCCAGCGGGGCTGTCTACAATGAGCAGTTCTTC. Translated: CASSLGSSGAVYNEQFF.

This clone was detected only a few times. V is TRBV19 and J is TRBJ2-4; 10 bases are a match to TRBD1. Germline lookup yields CDR1 LNHDA and CDR2 SQIVND (reference sequence). V shed 9 bases and J 1 base; nucleotides not matched to a gene: 6. The CDR3 is made up of 15 amino acids. The CDR3 spells CASGGTGVAKNIQYF. CDR3 nucleotides: TGTGCCAGCGGCGGGACAGGGGTTGCCAAAAACATTCAGTACTTC.

The chain couples TRBV7-9 to TRBJ2-1; 7 positions match TRBD2. This CDR3 spans 15 amino acids. Germline lookup yields CDR1 SEHNR and CDR2 FQNEAQ (reference sequence). V shed 5 bases and J 0 bases; nucleotides not matched to a gene: 4. Written as DNA, the CDR3 is TGTGCCAGCAGCGGGGAGGGAAACTCCTACAATGAGCAGTTCTTC. Its translation is CASSGEGNSYNEQFF.

The sample holds many counts of this clone. The chain links TRBV30 to TRBJ2-1, with D uncertain. The V end was cut by 1 base, the J end by 5 bases, with 9 bases between. The CDR3 is 13 residues long. Germline-derived CDR1 and CDR2 are GTSNPN and SVGIG (reference sequence). The CDR3 loop is CAWSEGFDNEQFF. The DNA for the CDR3 is TGTGCCTGGAGTGAGGGTTTCGACAATGAGCAGTTCTTC.

This clone was seen a handful of times. The chain combines TRBV4-1 with TRBJ2-1; tentative D call: TRBD2 (6 bases). The germline V and J ends were trimmed by 0 bases and 0 bases, with 15 bases remaining between them. The length of the CDR3 is 18 residues. CDR1 is MGHRA and CDR2 is YSYEKL in the germline V gene. DNA of the CDR3: TGCGCCAGCAGCCAAGATTCGGGGGACTCGAGCTCCTACAATGAGCAGTTCTTC. This translates into CASSQDSGDSSSYNEQFF.

Details on this clone: At the DNA level, this CDR3 is encoded by other sequences in the same sample as well. The chain employs TRBV7-9 and TRBJ1-5; D may be TRBD1 (5 bases). The V end lost 2 bases, the J end lost 1 base, and 6 bases lay between the germline ends. Germline CDR1 and CDR2: SEHNR and FQNEAQ (reference sequence). The CDR3 covers 14 residues. CDR3 sequence (DNA): TGTGCCAGCAGCTTACAGGGCAGCAATCAGCCCCAGCATTTT. This encodes CASSLQGSNQPQHF.

V and J are TRBV5-6 and TRBJ2-7, with TRBD1 matching over 11 bases. The CDR3 is 16 residues long. Trimming took 1 base from V and 0 from J; bases not matched to a gene: 3. The germline V gene encodes CDR1 SGHDT and CDR2 YYEEEE. The CDR3 DNA is TGTGCCAGCAGCTTGCAGGACAGGGGGCCCTCCTACGAGCAGTACTTC. It translates to CASSLQDRGPSYEQYF.

The J gene is TRBJ1-2, the V gene TRBV27; TRBD1 agrees at 7 bases. The V gene end was trimmed by 5 bases and the J gene end by 2 bases; junction bases not matched to a gene: 5. Per the germline V gene, CDR1 is MNHEY and CDR2 is SMNVEV (reference sequence). CDR3 length equals 14 residues. Here the CDR3 DNA reads TGTGCCAGCAGTAGGACAGGCGGGAACTATGGCTACACCTTC. It translates to CASSRTGGNYGYTF.

This clone was detected only a few times. Other DNA sequences of this sample code for an identical CDR3. Here the CDR3 reads CASSYSTGGHGYTF. The CDR3 DNA reads as TGTGCCAGCAGTTACTCGACAGGGGGCCATGGCTACACCTTC. The chain carries TRBV6-5 and TRBJ1-2; 10 nucleotides line up with TRBD1. Germline assignment: CDR1 MNHEY and CDR2 SVGAGI. This CDR3 region has 14 residues. V lost 0 bases, J lost 6 bases, and 1 base stayed unmatched.

The genes are TRBV2 and TRBJ1-2; possible D gene TRBD1, 5 bases. This CDR3 has 14 amino acids. Trimming left V 4 bases short and J 4 bases short, with 13 bases between. Germline-derived CDR1 and CDR2 are SNHLY and FYNNEI. The chain's CDR3 is CASSGQLTIYGYTF. The CDR3 nucleotides are TGTGCCAGCAGTGGACAGCTAACGATCTATGGCTACACCTTC. The full variable domain, with the rest looked up from reference TRBV2 and TRBJ1-2, is EPEVTQTPSHQVTQMGQEVILRCVPISNHLYFYWYRQILGQKVEFLVSFYNNEISEKSEIFDDQFSVERPDGSNFTLKIRSTKLEDSAMYFCASSGQLTIYGYTFGSGTRLTVV.

The chain employs TRBV7-9 and TRBJ1-1; D gene uncertain. Per germline, CDR1 SEHNR and CDR2 FQNEAQ (reference sequence). CDR3 length: 15 amino acids. With 1 base removed from V and 0 bases from J, the gap between germline ends came to 9 bases. The CDR3 region is CASSLEGRLNTEAFF. CDR3 sequence (DNA): TGTGCCAGCAGCTTAGAAGGCAGGTTGAACACTGAAGCTTTCTTT. The full variable domain, with the rest looked up from reference TRBV7-9 and TRBJ1-1, is DTGVSQNPRHKITKRGQNVTFRCDPISEHNRLYWYRQTLGQGPEFLTYFQNEAQLEKSRLLSDRFSAERPKGSFSTLEIQRTEQGDSAMYLCASSLEGRLNTEAFFGQGTRLTVV.

The CDR3 DNA follows: TGCGCCAGCAGCCAGGGGTCGAACACTGAAGCTTTCTTT. As protein: CASSQGSNTEAFF. V usage is TRBV4-1 and J usage is TRBJ1-1; D gene uncertain. CDR3 size: 13 residues. The germline V gene encodes CDR1 MGHRA and CDR2 YSYEKL. Trimming removed 3 bases from V and 1 base from J, with 6 bases in between.

This clone was recorded a few times. This rearrangement joins TRBV7-8 to TRBJ1-2, with unresolved D. Germline V gene lookup returns CDR1 SGHVS and CDR2 FQNEAQ. The CDR3 is 15 residues long. Trimming shortened V by 7 bases and J by 4 bases, and 19 bases separated the two germline ends. DNA of the CDR3: TGTGCCAGCACCGCACGGGCACAACAATCCTATGGCTACACCTTC. This codes for CASTARAQQSYGYTF.

This clone was counted a few times. This rearrangement joins TRBV7-6 to TRBJ1-1; D ambiguous. The germline V and J ends were trimmed by 0 bases and 2 bases, with 10 bases remaining between them. The V gene's germline CDR1 is SGHVS and CDR2 FNYEAQ. The CDR3 spans 15 residues. CDR3 nucleotide sequence: TGTGCCAGCAGCTTAGCGCCTGCAGGCAACACTGAAGCTTTCTTT. The encoded protein is CASSLAPAGNTEAFF.

This clone has only a few counts. CDR3 region: CASSLQGIEAFF. CDR3 DNA: TGTGCCAGCAGCTTACAGGGGATTGAAGCTTTCTTT. The chain has TRBV11-3 and TRBJ1-1; a possible D gene is TRBD1 (6 bases). CDR3 size: 12 residues. With 2 bases removed from V and 7 bases from J, the gap between germline ends came to 8 bases. In germline, CDR1 is SGHNT, CDR2 YENEEA.

The sample holds a few counts of this clone. The V call is TRBV9, the J call TRBJ2-7; D is ambiguous. Germline V lookup: CDR1 SGDLS, CDR2 YYNGEE. V lost 1 base, J lost 4 bases, and 6 bases lay in between. The CDR3 spans 12 residues. CDR3 coding DNA: TGTGCCAGCAGCGTAAACTCTTACGAGCAGTACTTC. This sequence encodes CASSVNSYEQYF.

V gene TRBV28 combines with J gene TRBJ1-2, with 9 bases fitting TRBD1. With 7 bases clipped from V and 6 bases from J, the junction kept 12 bases outside the gene matches. From germline, CDR1 is MDHEN and CDR2 SYDVKM. The CDR3 spans 15 residues. Here the CDR3 DNA reads TGTGCCAGCAACCTTGCGGGACAGGGCACGAATGGCTACACCTTC. Translated: CASNLAGQGTNGYTF.

This clone has just a few counts. The V and J genes are TRBV4-1 and TRBJ2-7; TRBD2 might be the D (6 bases). Trimming took 4 bases from V and 1 from J, leaving 14 bases between them. The germline CDR1 and CDR2 sequences are MGHRA and YSYEKL. The CDR3 is 15 residues long. The CDR3 DNA reads as TGCGCCAGCAGCCTCGGGGGAGTGGGGTCCTACGAGCAGTACTTC. It codes for CASSLGGVGSYEQYF.